A selection of T cell receptor beta chains follows, all from one sample in a study of blood T cell repertoires in COVID-19. Generated by immunoSEQ multiplex PCR, the TCRdb table keeps only in-frame clones and is missing some. In the table there are around 480,000 clones, 87% of which are singletons. Sequenced sample: PBMCs or T cells enriched from blood (not recorded which). Receptors originate from a woman under 30 who had recovered from COVID-19. Both conserved end residues are part of each CDR3. The order of the fields is D gene, V gene, CDR3 length, clone size, J gene, CDR3 DNA, CDR3 protein. A D gene is named only where the DNA matches it firmly. The size field is filled for only some rows; it gives once, few, many or a size class.

D: TRBD2
V: TRBV13
length: 17
size: once
J: TRBJ2-4
DNA: TGTGCCAGCAGCTCCCGCGGACTAGCGGGGGGGGGAAACATTCAGTACTTC
CDR3: CASSSRGLAGGGNIQYF

D: TRBD2
V: TRBV10-2
length: 12
size: -
J: TRBJ2-1
DNA: TGCGCCAGCAGTGGGGGGGGTCATGAGCAGTTCTTC
CDR3: CASSGGGHEQFF

D: -
V: TRBV5-6
length: 14
size: -
J: TRBJ2-5
DNA: TGTGCCAGCAGCTCCGGTTTGGGGGGAGAGACCCAGTACTTC
CDR3: CASSSGLGGETQYF

D: TRBD1
V: TRBV6-2/TRBV6-3
length: 16
size: once
J: TRBJ1-2
DNA: TGTGCCAGCAGCCCCAGTATAGCCGGCAGGGGGTATGGCTACACCTTC
CDR3: CASSPSIAGRGYGYTF

D: -
V: TRBV10-3
length: 16
size: -
J: TRBJ1-2
DNA: TGTGCCATCAGTGAGTCGTCGAGTCAGGGATACTATGGCTACACCTTC
CDR3: CAISESSSQGYYGYTF

D: -
V: TRBV28
length: 13
size: -
J: TRBJ2-7
DNA: TGTGCCAGCAGTTCCCCGGACACATACGAGCAGTACTTC
CDR3: CASSSPDTYEQYF

D: -
V: TRBV6-4
length: 14
size: -
J: TRBJ1-1
DNA: TGTGCCAGCAGTTTGGAGGAGGGGTCCGGGGAAGCTTTCTTT
CDR3: CASSLEEGSGEAFF

D: TRBD1
V: TRBV3-1/TRBV3-2
length: 17
size: -
J: TRBJ1-2
DNA: TGTGCCAGCAGCCCCACAGGGGGACAGGGGGCCTTCTATGGCTACACCTTC
CDR3: CASSPTGGQGAFYGYTF

D: TRBD1
V: TRBV27
length: 13
size: -
J: TRBJ1-2
DNA: TGTGCCAGCAGTTTCAGCCAGGGGGATGGCTACACCTTC
CDR3: CASSFSQGDGYTF

D: TRBD1
V: TRBV11-2
length: 14
size: -
J: TRBJ1-4
DNA: TGTGCCAGCAGCTCAGGGGGAACTAATGAAAAACTGTTTTTT
CDR3: CASSSGGTNEKLFF

D: -
V: TRBV9
length: 13
size: -
J: TRBJ1-2
DNA: TGTGCCAGCAGCGTAGGAGGGTTATATGGCTACACCTTC
CDR3: CASSVGGLYGYTF